A selection of T cell receptor beta chains follows, all from one sample in a study of blood T cell repertoires in COVID-19. The table came from immunoSEQ multiplex PCR; TCRdb's copy has only in-frame clones and leaves some out. The sample lists around 220,000 clones, around 90% seen once, with about 15% in the top ten. Sequenced sample: PBMCs or T cells enriched from blood (not recorded which). The receptors come from a woman aged 50 to 60 with acute COVID-19. Each CDR3 is given with its conserved first and last residue. A D gene is named only where the DNA matches it firmly. Some rows mark clone size as missing; the rest say once, few, many or name a class of expanded clone.

len | j_gene | v_gene | abundance | d_gene | CDR3nt | CDR3aa
13 | TRBJ2-7 | TRBV18 | NA | NA | TGTGCCAGCTCACCGGGGCAGGAATACGAGCAGTACTTC | CASSPGQEYEQYF
13 | TRBJ1-1 | TRBV7-9 | NA | TRBD1 | TGTGCCAGCAGCTTAGTAGAGGGGGCGCGAGCTTTCTTT | CASSLVEGARAFF
18 | TRBJ2-3 | TRBV6-2/TRBV6-3 | NA | TRBD2 | TGTGCCAGCAGTTCGCAGCCGGGACTAGCGGGACTTCCAGATACGCAGTATTTT | CASSSQPGLAGLPDTQYF
15 | TRBJ2-7 | TRBV5-1 | NA | NA | TGCGCCAGCAGCTGGGCGGGGCGGGGCTCCTACGAGCAGTACTTC | CASSWAGRGSYEQYF
15 | TRBJ1-6 | TRBV19 | NA | NA | TGTGCCAGTAGGGCCTCGGCAGGGCTTAATTCACCCCTCCACTTT | CASRASAGLNSPLHF
15 | TRBJ2-1 | TRBV7-3 | few | TRBD1 | TGTGCCAGCAGCCCCGGGACAGGGGGTTACAATGAGCAGTTCTTC | CASSPGTGGYNEQFF
16 | TRBJ2-3 | TRBV5-5 | once | TRBD2 | TGTGCCAGTACCCCCGGGACTAGATGGATGAGCGGTACGCAGTATTTT | CASTPGTRWMSGTQYF
17 | TRBJ1-5 | TRBV18 | NA | TRBD1 | TGTGCCAGCTCAGCCGTGACAGGGGCCGAAAGCAATCAGCCCCAGCATTTT | CASSAVTGAESNQPQHF
12 | TRBJ2-7 | TRBV4-1 | NA | NA | TGCGCCAGCAGCCCAGACAGATACGAGCAGTACTTC | CASSPDRYEQYF
17 | TRBJ2-1 | TRBV27 | NA | TRBD2 | TGTGCCAGCAGTCCCCTCCGACTAGCGGGAAGGAGCAATGAGCAGTTCTTC | CASSPLRLAGRSNEQFF
17 | TRBJ2-5 | TRBV7-3 | once | TRBD2 | TGTGCCAGCAGCTTAGGGGGCGGTAGCGGGAGGGGAGAGACCCAGTACTTC | CASSLGGGSGRGETQYF
17 | TRBJ2-3 | TRBV29-1 | NA | TRBD1 | TGCAGCGTTGAAGACGCCAAGACAGGGTTTCACACAGATACGCAGTATTTT | CSVEDAKTGFHTDTQYF
14 | TRBJ1-6 | TRBV3-1/TRBV3-2 | NA | TRBD1 | TGTGCCAGCAGCCTGGGACAGGGGAATTCACCCCTCCACTTT | CASSLGQGNSPLHF
17 | TRBJ2-1 | TRBV24-1 | NA | TRBD1 | TGTGCCACCAGTGATTTCGCGCCGGGGACAGTGTACAATGAGCAGTTCTTC | CATSDFAPGTVYNEQFF
14 | TRBJ2-2 | TRBV18 | once | NA | TGTGCCAGCTCTCTCGGGACTAACACCGGGGAGCTGTTTTTT | CASSLGTNTGELFF
16 | TRBJ2-7 | TRBV9 | once | NA | TGTGCCAGCAGCACCGCCCGGAGGGCGGGCACCCACGAGCAGTACTTC | CASSTARRAGTHEQYF
16 | TRBJ1-5 | TRBV7-2 | NA | NA | TGTGCCAGCAGCACCCAGGGCTCCCGTAGCAATCAGCCCCAGCATTTT | CASSTQGSRSNQPQHF
16 | TRBJ1-3 | TRBV9 | NA | TRBD1 | TGTGCCAGCAGCGTAGGGGGACAGGCGCTAGGAAACACCATATATTTT | CASSVGGQALGNTIYF
14 | TRBJ1-1 | TRBV11-1 | NA | NA | TGTGCCAGCAGCCTGACGGTAGGGGGCACTGAAGCTTTCTTT | CASSLTVGGTEAFF
18 | TRBJ2-6 | TRBV18 | NA | TRBD1 | TGTGCCAGCTCACCACGTTCCGGGACAGGGGCTGGGGCCAACGTCCTGACTTTC | CASSPRSGTGAGANVLTF
13 | TRBJ1-2 | TRBV6-5 | NA | NA | TGTGCCAGCAGTACAAACGAGGACTATGGCTACACCTTC | CASSTNEDYGYTF
15 | TRBJ2-2 | TRBV2 | NA | TRBD1 | TGTGCCAGCAGAGATTCAGGGGGCTCGTCCGGGGAGCTGTTTTTT | CASRDSGGSSGELFF
16 | TRBJ2-1 | TRBV19 | NA | TRBD1 | TGTGCCAGTAGACCATTAACAGGGGTCTCCTACAATGAGCAGTTCTTC | CASRPLTGVSYNEQFF
15 | TRBJ2-1 | TRBV6-5 | few | TRBD2 | TGTGCCAGCAGTCGTACTAGCGGACCCTACAATGAGCAGTTCTTC | CASSRTSGPYNEQFF
15 | TRBJ1-6 | TRBV19 | once | TRBD1 | TGTGCCAGTAAAGGACAGGGGATCGCGAATTCACCCCTCCACTTT | CASKGQGIANSPLHF
15 | TRBJ2-5 | TRBV28 | NA | TRBD1 | TGTGCCAGCAGTTTCGACAGGGCCCCCCGAGGGACCCAGTACTTC | CASSFDRAPRGTQYF
16 | TRBJ1-2 | TRBV28 | NA | NA | TGTGCCAGCAGTCTGGGAGGGGGGTTTTTCGGGTATGGCTACACCTTC | CASSLGGGFFGYGYTF
17 | TRBJ2-1 | TRBV10-3 | NA | NA | TGTGCCATCAGCCGCCTTAACGGAGGAAGCTCCTACAATGAGCAGTTCTTC | CAISRLNGGSSYNEQFF
15 | TRBJ2-7 | TRBV6-5 | NA | TRBD2 | TGTGCCAGCAGTTACAGTCTAGCGGTTACCTACGAGCAGTACTTC | CASSYSLAVTYEQYF
14 | TRBJ1-1 | TRBV16 | NA | TRBD1 | TGTGCCAGCAGCCGCAGGGGGCTCGGCACTGAAGCTTTCTTT | CASSRRGLGTEAFF
15 | TRBJ2-5 | TRBV4-3 | NA | TRBD2 | TGCGCCAGCAGCCAAGACCTAGCGGGGGGGGAGACCCAGTACTTC | CASSQDLAGGETQYF
16 | TRBJ2-1 | TRBV5-4 | NA | TRBD2 | TGTGCCAGCAGCCGTGAACGGGAGGGACTCAACAATGAGCAGTTCTTC | CASSREREGLNNEQFF
15 | TRBJ1-2 | TRBV5-8 | NA | NA | TGTGCCAGCAGCTTGGGGGCAGGGGCTTCTTATGGCTACACCTTC | CASSLGAGASYGYTF
16 | TRBJ2-3 | TRBV28 | once | TRBD1 | TGTGCCAGTCCACCTGGACAGGGGACTAGCACAGATACGCAGTATTTT | CASPPGQGTSTDTQYF
15 | TRBJ2-5 | TRBV6-5 | NA | TRBD2 | TGTGCCAGCAGCTATGGACTAGCGGGGGGAGAGACCCAGTACTTC | CASSYGLAGGETQYF
13 | TRBJ2-3 | TRBV4-2 | NA | NA | TGTGCCAGCAGCCCACGACTGATAGATACGCAGTATTTT | CASSPRLIDTQYF
18 | TRBJ2-6 | TRBV28 | NA | TRBD1 | TGTGCCAGCAGTTCCCCGGGACAGAGGAAATCTGGGGCCAACGTCCTGACTTTC | CASSSPGQRKSGANVLTF
16 | TRBJ2-1 | TRBV11-3 | few | TRBD2 | TGTGCCAGCAGCCCCCGGACTAGCGGGCTGTACAATGAGCAGTTCTTC | CASSPRTSGLYNEQFF
12 | TRBJ2-1 | TRBV11-3 | NA | NA | TGTGCCAGCAGCTCCTATCGGAATGAGCAGTTCTTC | CASSSYRNEQFF
15 | TRBJ2-3 | TRBV24-1 | NA | TRBD1 | TGTGCCACCAGTGATTACGGGACAGGGGTAGATACGCAGTATTTT | CATSDYGTGVDTQYF
14 | TRBJ2-7 | TRBV3-1/TRBV3-2 | few | NA | TGTGCCAGCAGCCAAGTCTACAGCTCCTACGAGCAGTACTTC | CASSQVYSSYEQYF
18 | TRBJ2-1 | TRBV15 | NA | TRBD2 | TGTGCCACCAGCGTGACTAGCGGGAGATCCCCTCCCCACAATGAGCAGTTCTTC | CATSVTSGRSPPHNEQFF
13 | TRBJ1-5 | TRBV30 | NA | TRBD1 | TGTGCCTGGACGGGACAGGGAAATCAGCCCCAGCATTTT | CAWTGQGNQPQHF
16 | TRBJ2-3 | TRBV7-3 | NA | TRBD2 | TGTGCCAGCAGCTTAGGGACTAGCGGGAGGGCGGGTACGCAGTATTTT | CASSLGTSGRAGTQYF
19 | TRBJ1-2 | TRBV7-3 | few | TRBD1 | TGTGCCAGCAGCCCAACAGGGGGCGGGAGAGTCAATTTGGGCTATGGCTACACCTTC | CASSPTGGGRVNLGYGYTF
14 | TRBJ1-5 | TRBV2 | NA | NA | TGTGCCAGCAGTGGTACTAATCGCAATCAGCCCCAGCATTTT | CASSGTNRNQPQHF
12 | TRBJ1-2 | TRBV19 | NA | NA | TGTGCCAGTAACTGGGGAGTAAATGGCTACACCTTC | CASNWGVNGYTF
11 | TRBJ2-7 | TRBV5-4 | NA | TRBD2 | TGTGCCAGCCGCCGGGGGGGAGAGCAGTACTTC | CASRRGGEQYF
15 | TRBJ1-2 | TRBV18 | few | NA | TGTGCCAGCTCACCACCTGAACGGCTTCGAGGGGGCTACACCTTC | CASSPPERLRGGYTF
11 | TRBJ2-1 | TRBV6-4 | NA | TRBD2 | TGTGCCAGCGGTAGCGGGGTCGAGCAGTTCTTC | CASGSGVEQFF
13 | TRBJ2-5 | TRBV10-3 | NA | TRBD1 | TGTGCCATCAGCGGGACAGGGGAGGAGACCCAGTACTTC | CAISGTGEETQYF
17 | TRBJ2-1 | TRBV28 | NA | TRBD1 | TGTGCCAGCAGTCAAGCGGGGACAGGGGCCTCCTACAATGAGCAGTTCTTC | CASSQAGTGASYNEQFF
15 | TRBJ2-7 | TRBV18 | few | NA | TGTGCCAGCTCACCGGGCCCTCTTAGCTCCTACGAGCAGTACTTC | CASSPGPLSSYEQYF
16 | TRBJ2-2 | TRBV2 | once | TRBD2 | TGTGCCAGCAGAAAGCCCGGTGGGAGGGACACCGGGGAGCTGTTTTTT | CASRKPGGRDTGELFF
15 | TRBJ2-1 | TRBV6-6 | NA | TRBD2 | TGTGCCAGCAGGCGGGTAGCGGGGAACTTAAATGAGCAGTTCTTC | CASRRVAGNLNEQFF
17 | TRBJ2-1 | TRBV5-1 | NA | TRBD2 | TGCGCCAGCAGCTTAACTACGACTAGCCCAAGACGGGATGAGCAGTTCTTC | CASSLTTTSPRRDEQFF
13 | TRBJ2-7 | TRBV28 | NA | NA | TGTGCCAGCAGGCGGGACAGCTCCTACGAGCAGTACTTC | CASRRDSSYEQYF
16 | TRBJ1-6 | TRBV19 | once | TRBD1 | TGTGCCAGTAGAACTCAGACAGGGGTGGCCTATTCACCCCTCCACTTT | CASRTQTGVAYSPLHF
14 | TRBJ1-2 | TRBV6-5 | NA | NA | TGTGCCAGCAGTTCGGGGGGCGCTTTCTATGGCTACACCTTC | CASSSGGAFYGYTF
14 | TRBJ1-5 | TRBV6-1 | NA | TRBD1 | TGTGCCAGCAGTGATTACAGGGGTGGGCAGCCCCAGCATTTT | CASSDYRGGQPQHF